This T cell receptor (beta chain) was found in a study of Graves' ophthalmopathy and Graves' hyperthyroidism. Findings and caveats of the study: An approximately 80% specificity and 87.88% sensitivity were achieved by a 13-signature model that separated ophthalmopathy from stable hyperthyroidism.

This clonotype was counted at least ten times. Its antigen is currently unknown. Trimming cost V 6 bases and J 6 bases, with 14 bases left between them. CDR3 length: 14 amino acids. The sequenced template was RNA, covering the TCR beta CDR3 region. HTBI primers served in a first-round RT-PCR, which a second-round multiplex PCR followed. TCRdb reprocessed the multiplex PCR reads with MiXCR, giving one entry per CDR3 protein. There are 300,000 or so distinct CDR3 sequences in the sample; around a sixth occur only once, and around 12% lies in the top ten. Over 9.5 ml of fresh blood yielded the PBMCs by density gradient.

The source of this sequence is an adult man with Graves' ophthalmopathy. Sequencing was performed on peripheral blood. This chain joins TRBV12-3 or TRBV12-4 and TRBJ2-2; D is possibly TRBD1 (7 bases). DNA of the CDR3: TGTGCCAGCAGGATACAGGGGACTGCCGGGGAGCTGTTTTTT. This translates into CASRIQGTAGELFF.